Shown below are 20 T cell receptor beta chains from a single sample sequenced in a study of control samples from healthy donors and cancer patients. Generated by immunoSEQ multiplex PCR, the TCRdb table keeps only in-frame clones and is missing some. The table has roughly 95,000 clones, around 88% seen once. Sequenced material: blood. These receptors came from a man in his thirties or forties in good health.

The chain couples TRBV7-3 to TRBJ2-1, with D unclear. Trimming stripped 5 bases from V and 5 bases from J, with 10 bases between. The CDR3 sequence is 13 residues long. The germline V gene has CDR1 SGHTA and CDR2 FQGTGA. CDR3 region: CASSQSRDNEQFF. The CDR3 DNA is TGTGCCAGCAGCCAAAGTCGGGACAATGAGCAGTTCTTC.

The chain links TRBV19 to TRBJ1-1, with D possibly being TRBD1 (5 bases). The CDR3 runs to 18 residues. The V gene lost 3 bases and the J gene lost 0 bases, with 20 bases spanning the gap. The germline V gene has CDR1 LNHDA and CDR2 SQIVND (reference sequence). The CDR3 loop reads CASSMDTSQPHMNTEAFF. CDR3 DNA sequence: TGTGCCAGTAGTATGGACACATCCCAGCCCCATATGAACACTGAAGCTTTCTTT.

CDR3 DNA: TGTGCCAGCAGTTATACGACTTCGGGGGCACAACATTTT. Encoded protein: CASSYTTSGAQHF. This chain joins TRBV6-2 or TRBV6-3 and TRBJ1-5; D perhaps matches TRBD1 (6 bases). Germline assignment: CDR1 MNHEY and CDR2 SVGEGT. The CDR3 consists of 13 residues. Trimming removed 3 bases from V and 16 bases from J, with 19 bases in between.

This chain links TRBV24-1 with TRBJ2-1; TRBD2 matches 9 bases. The length of the CDR3 is 16 residues. Per the germline V gene, CDR1 is KGHDR and CDR2 is SFDVKD. V lost 4 bases, J lost 6 bases, and 9 bases stayed unmatched. CDR3 sequence reads: CATSEWGASGANEQFF. CDR3 nucleotides: TGTGCCACCAGTGAGTGGGGGGCTAGCGGGGCCAATGAGCAGTTCTTC.

The J gene is TRBJ1-2, the V gene TRBV5-4; D is undetermined. Trimming shortened V by 1 base and J by 6 bases, and 13 bases separated the two germline ends. The CDR3 covers 14 residues. Germline CDR1 and CDR2: SGHNT and YYREEE (reference sequence). In DNA, the CDR3 is TGTGCCAGCAGCTTGATAGGGAATGGAGATGGCTACACCTTC. Its protein product is CASSLIGNGDGYTF.

The chain has TRBV5-6 and TRBJ2-6; D is ambiguous. The germline V gene encodes CDR1 SGHDT and CDR2 YYEEEE. The CDR3 spans 15 residues. Trimming took 0 bases from V and 0 from J, leaving 4 bases between them. This CDR3 reads CASSLASSGANVLTF. In DNA, the CDR3 is TGTGCCAGCAGCTTGGCGTCCTCTGGGGCCAACGTCCTGACTTTC.

The chain is built from TRBV9 and TRBJ2-1; D not resolved. In germline, CDR1 is SGDLS, CDR2 YYNGEE. With 1 base removed from V and 5 bases from J, the gap between germline ends came to 13 bases. The CDR3 contains 15 residues. This CDR3 reads CASSVYSVANNEQFF. Written as DNA, the CDR3 is TGTGCCAGCAGCGTATACTCGGTCGCCAACAATGAGCAGTTCTTC.

The V and J genes are TRBV14 and TRBJ2-7, with 7 bases that match TRBD1. Germline V gene sequence: CDR1 SGHDN, CDR2 FVKESK. Unmatched junction bases numbered 3, after V lost 3 bases and J lost 1 base. This CDR3 is 14 amino acids long. The CDR3 protein is CASSHGQASYEQYF. DNA of the CDR3: TGTGCCAGCAGCCATGGACAGGCATCCTACGAGCAGTACTTC. The variable domain in full, with the rest retrieved from reference TRBV14 and TRBJ2-7, is EAGVTQFPSHSVIEKGQTVTLRCDPISGHDNLYWYRRVMGKEIKFLLHFVKESKQDESGMPNNRFLAERTGGTYSTLKVQPAELEDSGVYFCASSHGQASYEQYFGPGTRLTVT.

The rearrangement joins TRBV6-5 to TRBJ1-2; D unresolved. Trimming cost V 8 bases and J 2 bases, with 12 bases left between them. The CDR3 consists of 13 residues. Germline CDR1 MNHEY, CDR2 SVGAGI. The CDR3 bases are TGTGCCAGCGAAGAAATTCCAAACTATGGCTACACCTTC. Protein sequence: CASEEIPNYGYTF.

The chain has TRBV9 and TRBJ2-1; TRBD2 is a possible D gene (6 bases). V lost 0 bases to trimming and J lost 8 bases, with 15 bases between them. The CDR3 is 15 residues long. The germline CDR1 and CDR2 sequences are SGDLS and YYNGEE. The CDR3 bases are TGTGCCAGCAGCGTAGGGGGACTGGGGTTGGATGAGCAGTTCTTC. Translation: CASSVGGLGLDEQFF.

This clone was observed a single time. This sequence joins TRBV5-1 and TRBJ1-2; no clear D gene. Trimming removed 1 base from V and 0 bases from J, with 13 bases in between. Germline loops: CDR1 SGHRS, CDR2 YFSETQ. The CDR3 runs to 16 residues. The CDR3 nucleotides read TGCGCCAGCAGCTTGAACACCGACGGGGCTAACTATGGCTACACCTTC. Encoded protein: CASSLNTDGANYGYTF.

The V gene is TRBV7-9, the J gene TRBJ1-2; no clear D gene. Trimming took off 0 bases at V and 4 bases at J, with 12 bases between the two ends. Germline V lookup: CDR1 SEHNR, CDR2 FQNEAQ (reference sequence). CDR3 length: 15 residues. The DNA of the CDR3 is TGTGCCAGCAGCTTAGCGGTCTTTGCTCCCTATGGCTACACCTTC. It specifies CASSLAVFAPYGYTF.

This sequence joins TRBV27 and TRBJ2-7; a possible D gene is TRBD1 (5 bases). Per the germline V gene, CDR1 is MNHEY and CDR2 is SMNVEV (reference sequence). The CDR3 runs to 13 residues. Trimming took 0 bases from V and 5 from J, leaving 8 bases between them. The CDR3 here is CASSLSPGNEQYF. The DNA of the CDR3 is TGTGCCAGCAGTTTATCTCCAGGGAACGAGCAGTACTTC.

The chain employs TRBV5-6 and TRBJ2-7; 7 bases line up with TRBD1. Trimming at V came to 0 bases and at J to 6 bases, leaving 9 bases not matched to a gene. In germline, CDR1 is SGHDT, CDR2 YYEEEE. CDR3 length: 15 amino acids. Written as DNA, the CDR3 is TGTGCCAGCAGCTTGGGGGACAGAAGATCTTCCGAGCAGTACTTC. It specifies CASSLGDRRSSEQYF.

The rearrangement uses TRBV6-4 and TRBJ2-3; D is uncertain. The V and J ends lost 5 bases and 2 bases respectively, with 11 bases between them. Germline loops: CDR1 MRHNA, CDR2 SNTAGT. CDR3 length: 14 residues. The CDR3 spells CASSPTSSTDTQYF. Here the CDR3 DNA reads TGTGCCAGCAGTCCGACATCCTCCACAGATACGCAGTATTTT.

CDR3 DNA: TGTGCCAGCAGCCAGGGTAGGAGCAATCAGCCCCAGCATTTT. It yields the protein CASSQGRSNQPQHF. The chain links TRBV3-1 (or the pseudogene TRBV3-2) to TRBJ1-5; D is unresolved. CDR3 size: 14 residues. Germline CDR1 LGHDT, CDR2 YNNKEL (reference sequence). Trimming pared 3 bases from V and 1 base from J, leaving 7 bases between.

The chain employs TRBV7-9 and TRBJ2-1; D may match TRBD1 or TRBD2 (5 bases each). V shed 7 bases and J shed 0 bases, with 19 bases lying between them. CDR3 length: 17 residues. Germline lookup yields CDR1 SEHNR and CDR2 FQNEAQ (reference sequence). The CDR3 protein is CASNYNHGTSSYNEQFF. CDR3 in DNA: TGTGCCAGCAACTACAATCACGGGACGAGCTCCTACAATGAGCAGTTCTTC. Together with reference TRBV7-9 and TRBJ2-1, the CDR3 gives the full variable domain: DTGVSQNPRHKITKRGQNVTFRCDPISEHNRLYWYRQTLGQGPEFLTYFQNEAQLEKSRLLSDRFSAERPKGSFSTLEIQRTEQGDSAMYLCASNYNHGTSSYNEQFFGPGTRLTVL.

The V call is TRBV6-5, the J call TRBJ2-7; D is unclear. This CDR3 region has 16 residues. Germline-derived CDR1 and CDR2 are MNHEY and SVGAGI. The V gene lost 0 bases and the J gene lost 0 bases, with 12 bases spanning the gap. The CDR3 loop reads CASSYSASVISYEQYF. The CDR3 nucleotides read TGTGCCAGCAGTTACTCGGCGTCCGTTATCTCCTACGAGCAGTACTTC.

Only one count was recorded for this clone. The V gene is TRBV7-6, the J gene TRBJ2-7; no reliable D call. The CDR3 spans 15 residues. Germline lookup yields CDR1 SGHVS and CDR2 FNYEAQ. V gave up 1 base and J gave up 7 bases, with 17 bases separating them. The CDR3 DNA follows: TGTGCCAGCAGCTTAGAAGGGAACCCCTTGGGGGAGCAGTACTTC. Translating it yields CASSLEGNPLGEQYF.

The count of this clone is one. The chain links TRBV24-1 to TRBJ2-2, with D tentatively TRBD1 (5 bases). V was cut by 5 bases and J by 3 bases, with 9 bases left in between. Germline CDR1 and CDR2: KGHDR and SFDVKD. This CDR3 comprises 14 residues. This CDR3 is CATSGRVDTGELFF. CDR3 coding DNA: TGTGCCACCAGTGGCAGGGTGGACACCGGGGAGCTGTTTTTT.